The 14 T cell receptor beta chains given below trace back to one sample, sequenced in a study of T cells expressing NK-cell markers. From the 5' RACE reads, TCRdb lists one entry per CDR3 protein and no DNA. The sample is made up of about 550,000 distinct CDR3 sequences, and the top ten hold around 3.3% of it. The sample was blood T cells: a sorted CD56 or NKG2C T cell subset, CD4+ or CD8+ T cells, or bulk PBMC T cells (not recorded which). The receptors originated from a man in his late teens or twenties in good health.

The chain has TRBV4-3 and TRBJ2-1. Germline V gives CDR1 LGHNA, CDR2 YSLEER. This CDR3 has 14 residues. CDR3 region: CASSPYDSYNEQFF.

The rearrangement links TRBV29-1 to TRBJ2-2; TCRdb returns TRBD1, unconfirmable since there is no DNA. The V gene's germline CDR1 is SQVTM and CDR2 ANQGSEA. CDR3 length equals 15 residues. The CDR3: CSVLRRGPVSGELFF.

V and J are TRBV4-1 and TRBJ1-4; TCRdb's D gene call, TRBD1, goes unchecked for lack of DNA. The CDR3 has 17 residues. Germline CDR1 reads MGHRA; CDR2 reads YSYEKL. CDR3 in amino acids: CASSQGTGGATNEKLFF.

V and J are TRBV15 and TRBJ2-1; as DNA is missing, the TRBD1 call by TCRdb cannot be tested. Germline V gene data show CDR1 as LNHNV and CDR2 as YYDKDF (reference sequence). There are 17 residues in the CDR3. Here the CDR3 reads CATSSPTGDPTYNEQFF. Using reference TRBV15 and TRBJ2-1 for the parts outside the CDR3, the full variable domain is DAMVIQNPRYQVTQFGKPVTLSCSQTLNHNVMYWYQQKSSQAPKLLFHYYDKDFNNEADTPDNFQSRRPNTSFCFLDIRSPGLGDTAMYLCATSSPTGDPTYNEQFFGPGTRLTVL.

The V call is TRBV6-5, the J call TRBJ1-4; TCRdb reports TRBD1, a call that lacks DNA to check it against. CDR1 is MNHEY and CDR2 is SVGAGI in the germline V gene. The CDR3 covers 17 residues. The chain's CDR3 is CASSHRQGKGFGEKLFF.

The V gene is TRBV12-3 or TRBV12-4, the J gene TRBJ2-6. The CDR3 has 14 amino acids. CDR3 protein: CASRTVSGANVLTF.

The rearrangement uses TRBV7-2 and TRBJ2-5. CDR3 length equals 14 residues. The germline V gene encodes CDR1 SGHTA and CDR2 FQGNSA. CDR3 sequence: CASSLALNRETQYF.

The chain is built from TRBV5-5 and TRBJ1-4; the D call of TRBD1 rests on TCRdb alone, since no DNA is present to check it. From germline, CDR1 is SGHKS and CDR2 YYEKEE (reference sequence). There are 16 residues in the CDR3. The CDR3: CASSLVGGSINEKLFF.

CDR3 residues: CATSRLGQTYSNQPQHF. The rearrangement joins TRBV15 to TRBJ1-5; TCRdb lists TRBD1, though no DNA is available to test this call. The CDR3 runs 17 residues. Germline loops: CDR1 LNHNV, CDR2 YYDKDF (reference sequence).

This rearrangement joins TRBV5-1 to TRBJ2-3; as DNA is missing, the TRBD2 call by TCRdb cannot be tested. This CDR3 is 16 amino acids long. Germline lookup yields CDR1 SGHRS and CDR2 YFSETQ. CDR3 in amino acids: CASSPGTSGSLDTQYF.

The gene calls are TRBV4-1 and TRBJ2-5; TCRdb's D call, TRBD1, is unchecked because there is no DNA. Germline V CDR1 and CDR2: MGHRA, YSYEKL. The CDR3 length is 17 residues. The CDR3 loop is CASSQTQAGTGGETQYF.

This chain joins TRBV20-1 and TRBJ2-1; TCRdb reports TRBD2, a call that lacks DNA to check it against. The CDR3 is 17 amino acids. Germline V CDR1 and CDR2: DFQATT, SNEGSKA (reference sequence). This chain's CDR3 is CSAEGLAGVPNYNEQFF.

This chain links TRBV12-3 or TRBV12-4 with TRBJ2-7; the D call from TCRdb, TRBD1, cannot be confirmed without DNA. The CDR3 loop spans 18 amino acids. The CDR3 loop reads CASSLAQRNRDRLYEQYF.

This chain joins TRBV7-9 and TRBJ1-5; TCRdb designates TRBD1, a call that cannot be tested without DNA. CDR3 length: 12 amino acids. From germline, CDR1 is SEHNR and CDR2 FQNEAQ (reference sequence). This CDR3 is CASSTDSMTQHF.